A selection of T cell receptor beta chains follows, all from one sample in a study of blood T cell repertoires in COVID-19. Here immunoSEQ multiplex PCR was the method, and the copy in TCRdb shows in-frame clones only, minus some. Here the sample spans tens of thousands of clones, roughly 80% being singletons. What was sequenced was peripheral blood. The receptors shown here come from a human donor in a cohort sampled during active COVID-19. Each CDR3 is given with its conserved first and last residue. The order of the fields is V gene, J gene, D gene, clone size, CDR3 protein, CDR3 DNA. The D gene is left open where the match is weak. Clone size is shown for a subset of rows, as once, few, many or a class of expanded clone.

>TRBV19|TRBJ1-4|NA|NA
CASQQDISLEKLFF
TGTGCCAGCCAGCAGGACATCTCATTGGAAAAACTGTTTTTT
>TRBV27|TRBJ2-1|TRBD1|NA
CASSFRPQFVGQVDNEQFF
TGTGCCAGCAGTTTTCGGCCCCAGTTTGTCGGACAGGTAGACAATGAGCAGTTCTTC
>TRBV19|TRBJ2-7|NA|NA
CASSMSQGLPYEQYF
TGTGCCAGTAGTATGTCACAGGGCCTACCTTACGAGCAGTACTTC
>TRBV7-9|TRBJ1-2|NA|NA
CASSLSSGSYTF
TGTGCCAGCAGCTTATCTTCCGGGAGCTACACCTTC
>TRBV19|TRBJ1-3|NA|NA
CASSIGGFSGNTIYF
TGTGCCAGTAGTATAGGAGGTTTCTCTGGAAACACCATATATTTT
>TRBV15|TRBJ1-2|NA|NA
CATSREGGYGYTF
TGTGCCACCAGCAGAGAGGGGGGCTATGGCTACACCTTC
>TRBV28|TRBJ2-7|TRBD2|NA
CASCQFPGTSGTYEQYF
TGTGCCAGCTGTCAATTTCCCGGGACTAGCGGGACCTACGAGCAGTACTTC
>TRBV5-1|TRBJ1-5|NA|few
CASSLYEDQPQHF
TGCGCCAGCAGCTTGTATGAGGATCAGCCCCAGCATTTT
>TRBV5-5|TRBJ2-7|NA|once
CASSLASSYEQYF
TGTGCCAGCAGCTTGGCCAGTTCCTACGAGCAGTACTTC
>TRBV4-3|TRBJ2-5|TRBD1|NA
CASSPRDRGEETQYF
TGCGCCAGCAGCCCCCGGGACAGGGGGGAAGAGACCCAGTACTTC
>TRBV3-1/TRBV3-2|TRBJ1-4|NA|NA
CASSQKMGGSTKLFF
TGTGCCAGCAGCCAAAAAATGGGGGGGTCTACGAAACTGTTTTTT
>TRBV11-2|TRBJ1-6|NA|NA
CASSIQWGGNSPLHF
TGTGCCAGCAGTATACAGTGGGGAGGAAATTCACCCCTCCACTTT
>TRBV11-2|TRBJ1-1|NA|NA
CASILDSMNTEAFF
TGTGCCAGCATCCTCGACAGCATGAACACTGAAGCTTTCTTT
>TRBV5-6|TRBJ2-7|TRBD1|NA
CASSLGTGKHEQYF
TGTGCCAGCAGCTTAGGGACAGGTAAACACGAGCAGTACTTC
>TRBV7-9|TRBJ2-1|TRBD2|NA
CASSFRTSGIDNEQFF
TGTGCCAGCAGCTTTCGGACTAGCGGGATAGACAATGAGCAGTTCTTC
>TRBV9|TRBJ2-7|NA|once
CASSVGLTGVSYEQYF
TGTGCCAGCAGCGTAGGGCTGACAGGTGTCTCCTACGAGCAGTACTTC
>TRBV12-3/TRBV12-4|TRBJ2-3|NA|NA
CASTIGGDTQYF
TGTGCCAGCACTATAGGAGGAGATACGCAGTATTTT
>TRBV6-5|TRBJ1-1|TRBD1|NA
CASRYGQGGTEAFF
TGTGCCAGCAGATATGGACAGGGGGGCACTGAAGCTTTCTTT
>TRBV5-6|TRBJ1-1|NA|NA
CASSFRRRTRGLNTEAFF
TGTGCCAGCAGCTTTCGCCGACGCACCAGGGGATTGAACACTGAAGCTTTCTTT
>TRBV4-3|TRBJ1-2|TRBD1|few
CASSPGIQGAGGYTF
TGCGCCAGCAGCCCGGGGATACAGGGGGCTGGTGGCTACACCTTC
>TRBV6-2/TRBV6-3|TRBJ2-7|TRBD1|NA
CASSYSTGAYEQYF
TGTGCCAGCAGTTACTCGACAGGGGCCTACGAGCAGTACTTC
>TRBV7-2|TRBJ2-3|NA|NA
CASNFRADSLTDTQYF
TGTGCCAGCAACTTCCGGGCCGACAGCCTCACAGATACGCAGTATTTT
>TRBV7-3|TRBJ2-3|TRBD2|NA
CASSLLSSGGAGTDTQYF
TGTGCCAGCAGCTTACTATCTAGCGGGGGGGCCGGCACAGATACGCAGTATTTT
>TRBV4-3|TRBJ2-7|TRBD1|NA
CASSQGWTGRSYEQYF
TGCGCCAGCAGCCAAGGATGGACAGGGAGATCCTACGAGCAGTACTTC
>TRBV4-2|TRBJ2-5|TRBD2|NA
CASSQGEGWETQYF
TGTGCCAGCAGCCAAGGGGAGGGTTGGGAGACCCAGTACTTC
>TRBV6-2/TRBV6-3|TRBJ2-7|TRBD2|few
CASSYYLADSYEQYF
TGTGCCAGCAGTTACTATCTAGCGGACTCCTACGAGCAGTACTTC
>TRBV11-1|TRBJ1-1|TRBD1|NA
CASSLRQGTEAFF
TGTGCCAGCAGCTTAAGACAGGGCACTGAAGCTTTCTTT
>TRBV9|TRBJ2-3|TRBD2|once
CASSVATSGGVGTDTQYF
TGTGCCAGCAGCGTAGCTACAAGTGGGGGGGTCGGCACAGATACGCAGTATTTT
>TRBV4-3|TRBJ2-3|TRBD1|NA
CASSQGGTGDTQYF
TGCGCCAGCAGCCAAGGGGGGACAGGGGATACGCAGTATTTT
>TRBV5-1|TRBJ1-6|NA|NA
CASSLDRVNNSPLHF
TGCGCCAGCAGCTTGGACAGGGTAAATAATTCACCCCTCCACTTT
>TRBV10-1|TRBJ2-7|NA|NA
CASSEWQGPPYEQYF
TGCGCCAGCAGTGAATGGCAGGGGCCTCCCTACGAGCAGTACTTC
>TRBV5-1|TRBJ2-5|TRBD1|NA
CASSLGGQGLGETQYF
TGCGCCAGCAGCTTGGGGGGACAGGGGTTGGGAGAGACCCAGTACTTC
>TRBV6-4|TRBJ1-2|NA|NA
CASSGPGYYGYTF
TGTGCCAGCAGTGGACCAGGGTACTATGGCTACACCTTC
>TRBV4-3|TRBJ2-7|TRBD1|NA
CASSTTTGAIYEQYF
TGCGCCAGCAGCACTACCACAGGGGCGATATACGAGCAGTACTTC
>TRBV19|TRBJ2-7|NA|few
CASSAQGSSSYEQYF
TGTGCCAGTAGCGCACAGGGCTCGAGCTCCTACGAGCAGTACTTC
>TRBV2|TRBJ2-3|NA|NA
CARRESGTPSTDTQYF
TGTGCCAGACGGGAATCCGGGACACCTAGCACAGATACGCAGTATTTT
>TRBV9|TRBJ2-7|NA|NA
CASSVGSGSSYEQYF
TGTGCCAGCAGCGTGGGGAGCGGAAGCTCCTACGAGCAGTACTTC
>TRBV5-1|TRBJ1-6|TRBD1|NA
CASSVGQEALPLHF
TGCGCCAGCAGCGTCGGACAGGAGGCCCTACCCCTCCACTTT
>TRBV4-1|TRBJ2-7|NA|few
CASSQGLAASTYEQYF
TGCGCCAGCAGCCAAGGCTTAGCGGCCTCCACCTACGAGCAGTACTTC
>TRBV7-6|TRBJ2-5|TRBD1|NA
CASSRNRGGGRETQYF
TGTGCCAGCAGCCGGAACAGGGGTGGGGGAAGAGAGACCCAGTACTTC
>TRBV6-5|TRBJ2-7|NA|NA
CASSYSGRYEQYF
TGTGCCAGCAGTTACTCGGGCCGCTACGAGCAGTACTTC
>TRBV7-9|TRBJ2-5|TRBD2|NA
CASSSAGGRETQYF
TGTGCCAGCAGCTCCGCGGGGGGCAGGGAGACCCAGTACTTC
>TRBV13|TRBJ2-5|NA|NA
CASSEEGAVEGAQYF
TGTGCCAGCAGCGAGGAGGGGGCTGTTGAAGGGGCCCAGTACTTC
>TRBV12-5|TRBJ2-3|TRBD2|NA
CASGLVLLAGGPSSTDTQYF
TGTGCTAGTGGTTTGGTACTACTAGCGGGGGGACCCTCTAGCACAGATACGCAGTATTTT